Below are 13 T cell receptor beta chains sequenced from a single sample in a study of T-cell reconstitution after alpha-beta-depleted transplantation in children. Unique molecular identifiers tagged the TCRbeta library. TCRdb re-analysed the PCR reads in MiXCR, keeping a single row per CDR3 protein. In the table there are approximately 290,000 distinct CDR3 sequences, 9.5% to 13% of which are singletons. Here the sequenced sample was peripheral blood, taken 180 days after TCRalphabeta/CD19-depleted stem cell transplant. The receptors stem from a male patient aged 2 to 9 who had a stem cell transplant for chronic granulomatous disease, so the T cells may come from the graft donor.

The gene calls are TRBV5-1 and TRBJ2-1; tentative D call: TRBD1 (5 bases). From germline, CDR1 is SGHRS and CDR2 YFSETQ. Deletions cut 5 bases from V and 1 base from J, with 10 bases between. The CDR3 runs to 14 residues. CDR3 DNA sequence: TGCGCCAGCAGTAAGGACACGTCCTACAATGAGCAGTTCTTC. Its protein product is CASSKDTSYNEQFF.

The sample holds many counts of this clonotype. CDR3 bases: TGTGCCAGCAGTGAGCTTGGGGCAGATACGCAGTATTTT. Translated, it gives CASSELGADTQYF. This sequence joins TRBV2 and TRBJ2-3; D uncertain. The CDR3 is made up of 13 amino acids. CDR1 SNHLY and CDR2 FYNNEI come from the germline V gene. Trimming stripped 3 bases from V and 4 bases from J, with 8 bases between. Filled out from reference TRBV2 and TRBJ2-3, the complete variable domain reads EPEVTQTPSHQVTQMGQEVILRCVPISNHLYFYWYRQILGQKVEFLVSFYNNEISEKSEIFDDQFSVERPDGSNFTLKIRSTKLEDSAMYFCASSELGADTQYFGPGTRLTVL.

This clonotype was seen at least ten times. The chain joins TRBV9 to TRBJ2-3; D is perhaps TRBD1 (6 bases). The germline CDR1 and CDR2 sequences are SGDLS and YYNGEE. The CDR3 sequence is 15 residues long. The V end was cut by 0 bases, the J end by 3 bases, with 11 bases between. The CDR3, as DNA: TGTGCCAGCAGCGTAGTAGGTAGGGGGACAGATACGCAGTATTTT. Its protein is CASSVVGRGTDTQYF.

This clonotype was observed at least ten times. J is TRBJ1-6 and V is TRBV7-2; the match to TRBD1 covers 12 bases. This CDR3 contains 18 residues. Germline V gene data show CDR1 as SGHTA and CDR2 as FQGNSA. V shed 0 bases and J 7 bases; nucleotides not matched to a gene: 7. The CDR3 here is CASSLATGTGGRNSPLHF. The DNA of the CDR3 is TGTGCCAGCAGCTTAGCGACCGGGACAGGGGGCAGGAATTCACCCCTCCACTTT. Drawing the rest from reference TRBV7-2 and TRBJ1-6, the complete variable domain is GAGVSQSPSNKVTEKGKDVELRCDPISGHTALYWYRQSLGQGLEFLIYFQGNSAPDKSGLPSDRFSAERTGGSVSTLTIQRTQQEDSAVYLCASSLATGTGGRNSPLHFGNGTRLTVT.

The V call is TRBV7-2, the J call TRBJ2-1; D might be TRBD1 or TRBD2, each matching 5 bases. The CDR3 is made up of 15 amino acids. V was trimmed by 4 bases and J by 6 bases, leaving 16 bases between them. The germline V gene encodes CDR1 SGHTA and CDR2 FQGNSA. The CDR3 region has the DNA TGTGCCAGCAGCTATACCGGGACCTGGGGCAATGAGCAGTTCTTC. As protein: CASSYTGTWGNEQFF.

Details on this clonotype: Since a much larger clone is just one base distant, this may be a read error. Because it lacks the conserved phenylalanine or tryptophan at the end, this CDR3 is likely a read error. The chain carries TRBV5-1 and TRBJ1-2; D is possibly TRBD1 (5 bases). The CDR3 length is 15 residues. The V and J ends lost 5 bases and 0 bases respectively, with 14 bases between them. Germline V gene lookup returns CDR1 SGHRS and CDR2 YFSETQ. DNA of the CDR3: TGCGCCAGCAGTCAGGGATCCGCCGCTAACTATGGCTACACCTTA. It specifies CASSQGSAANYGYTL.

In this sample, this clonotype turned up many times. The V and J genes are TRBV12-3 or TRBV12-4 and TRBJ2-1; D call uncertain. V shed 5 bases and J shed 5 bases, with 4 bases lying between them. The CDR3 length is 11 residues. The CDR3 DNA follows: TGTGCCAGCAGTAGGGACAATGAGCAGTTCTTC. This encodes CASSRDNEQFF.

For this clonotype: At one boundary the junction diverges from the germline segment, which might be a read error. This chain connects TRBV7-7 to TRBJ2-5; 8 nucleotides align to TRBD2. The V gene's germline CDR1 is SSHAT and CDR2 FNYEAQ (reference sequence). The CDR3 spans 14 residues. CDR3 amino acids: CASSPWSGGETQYF. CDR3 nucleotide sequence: TGTGCTAGCAGCCCTTGGAGCGGGGGAGAGACCCAGTACTTC.

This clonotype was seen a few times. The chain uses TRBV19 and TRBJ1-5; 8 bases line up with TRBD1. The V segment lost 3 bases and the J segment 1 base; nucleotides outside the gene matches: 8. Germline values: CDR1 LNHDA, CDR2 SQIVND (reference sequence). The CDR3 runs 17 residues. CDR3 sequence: CASSITPGGLSNQPQHF. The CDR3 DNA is TGTGCCAGTAGTATTACGCCAGGGGGCCTGAGCAATCAGCCCCAGCATTTT.

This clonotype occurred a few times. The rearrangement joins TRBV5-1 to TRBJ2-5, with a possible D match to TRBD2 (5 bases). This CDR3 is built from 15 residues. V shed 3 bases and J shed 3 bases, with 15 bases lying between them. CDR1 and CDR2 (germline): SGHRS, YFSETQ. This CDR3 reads CASSYADPGKETQYF. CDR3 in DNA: TGCGCCAGCAGCTATGCGGATCCGGGAAAAGAGACCCAGTACTTC. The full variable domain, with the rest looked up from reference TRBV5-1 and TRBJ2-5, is KAGVTQTPRYLIKTRGQQVTLSCSPISGHRSVSWYQQTPGQGLQFLFEYFSETQRNKGNFPGRFSGRQFSNSRSEMNVSTLELGDSALYLCASSYADPGKETQYFGPGTRLLVL.

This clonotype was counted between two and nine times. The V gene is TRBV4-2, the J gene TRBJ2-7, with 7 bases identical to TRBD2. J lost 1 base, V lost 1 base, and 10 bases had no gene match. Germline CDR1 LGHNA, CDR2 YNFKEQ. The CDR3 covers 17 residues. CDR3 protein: CASSQGPSGMASYEQYF. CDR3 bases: TGTGCCAGCAGCCAAGGCCCCAGCGGGATGGCTTCCTACGAGCAGTACTTC.

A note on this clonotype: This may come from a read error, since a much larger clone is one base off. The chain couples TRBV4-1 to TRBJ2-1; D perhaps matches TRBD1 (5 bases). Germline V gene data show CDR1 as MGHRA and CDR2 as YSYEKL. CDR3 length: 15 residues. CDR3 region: CASSQGGRVANKQFF. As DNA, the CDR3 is TGCGCCAGCAGCCAAGGTGGCAGGGTCGCCAATAAGCAGTTCTTC.

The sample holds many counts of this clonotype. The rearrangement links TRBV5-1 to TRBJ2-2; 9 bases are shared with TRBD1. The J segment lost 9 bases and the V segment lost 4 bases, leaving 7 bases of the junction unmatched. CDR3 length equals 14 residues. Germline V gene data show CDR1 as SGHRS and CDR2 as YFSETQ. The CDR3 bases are TGCGCCAGCAGCCATGGGACAGGGCGTAGGGAGCTGTTTTTT. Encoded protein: CASSHGTGRRELFF.